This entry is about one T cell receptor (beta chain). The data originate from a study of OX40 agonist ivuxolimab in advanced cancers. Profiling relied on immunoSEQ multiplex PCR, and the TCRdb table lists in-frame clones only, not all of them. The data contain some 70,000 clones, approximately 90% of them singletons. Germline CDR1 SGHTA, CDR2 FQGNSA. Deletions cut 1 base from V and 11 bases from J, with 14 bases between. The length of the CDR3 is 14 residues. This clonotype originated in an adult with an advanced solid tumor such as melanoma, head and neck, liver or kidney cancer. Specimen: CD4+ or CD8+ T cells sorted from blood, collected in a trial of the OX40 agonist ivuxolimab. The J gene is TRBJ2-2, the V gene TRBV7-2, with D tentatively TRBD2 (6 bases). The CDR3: CASSLGLGGAELFF. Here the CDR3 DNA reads TGTGCCAGCAGCTTAGGTTTAGGAGGGGCCGAGCTGTTTTTT.